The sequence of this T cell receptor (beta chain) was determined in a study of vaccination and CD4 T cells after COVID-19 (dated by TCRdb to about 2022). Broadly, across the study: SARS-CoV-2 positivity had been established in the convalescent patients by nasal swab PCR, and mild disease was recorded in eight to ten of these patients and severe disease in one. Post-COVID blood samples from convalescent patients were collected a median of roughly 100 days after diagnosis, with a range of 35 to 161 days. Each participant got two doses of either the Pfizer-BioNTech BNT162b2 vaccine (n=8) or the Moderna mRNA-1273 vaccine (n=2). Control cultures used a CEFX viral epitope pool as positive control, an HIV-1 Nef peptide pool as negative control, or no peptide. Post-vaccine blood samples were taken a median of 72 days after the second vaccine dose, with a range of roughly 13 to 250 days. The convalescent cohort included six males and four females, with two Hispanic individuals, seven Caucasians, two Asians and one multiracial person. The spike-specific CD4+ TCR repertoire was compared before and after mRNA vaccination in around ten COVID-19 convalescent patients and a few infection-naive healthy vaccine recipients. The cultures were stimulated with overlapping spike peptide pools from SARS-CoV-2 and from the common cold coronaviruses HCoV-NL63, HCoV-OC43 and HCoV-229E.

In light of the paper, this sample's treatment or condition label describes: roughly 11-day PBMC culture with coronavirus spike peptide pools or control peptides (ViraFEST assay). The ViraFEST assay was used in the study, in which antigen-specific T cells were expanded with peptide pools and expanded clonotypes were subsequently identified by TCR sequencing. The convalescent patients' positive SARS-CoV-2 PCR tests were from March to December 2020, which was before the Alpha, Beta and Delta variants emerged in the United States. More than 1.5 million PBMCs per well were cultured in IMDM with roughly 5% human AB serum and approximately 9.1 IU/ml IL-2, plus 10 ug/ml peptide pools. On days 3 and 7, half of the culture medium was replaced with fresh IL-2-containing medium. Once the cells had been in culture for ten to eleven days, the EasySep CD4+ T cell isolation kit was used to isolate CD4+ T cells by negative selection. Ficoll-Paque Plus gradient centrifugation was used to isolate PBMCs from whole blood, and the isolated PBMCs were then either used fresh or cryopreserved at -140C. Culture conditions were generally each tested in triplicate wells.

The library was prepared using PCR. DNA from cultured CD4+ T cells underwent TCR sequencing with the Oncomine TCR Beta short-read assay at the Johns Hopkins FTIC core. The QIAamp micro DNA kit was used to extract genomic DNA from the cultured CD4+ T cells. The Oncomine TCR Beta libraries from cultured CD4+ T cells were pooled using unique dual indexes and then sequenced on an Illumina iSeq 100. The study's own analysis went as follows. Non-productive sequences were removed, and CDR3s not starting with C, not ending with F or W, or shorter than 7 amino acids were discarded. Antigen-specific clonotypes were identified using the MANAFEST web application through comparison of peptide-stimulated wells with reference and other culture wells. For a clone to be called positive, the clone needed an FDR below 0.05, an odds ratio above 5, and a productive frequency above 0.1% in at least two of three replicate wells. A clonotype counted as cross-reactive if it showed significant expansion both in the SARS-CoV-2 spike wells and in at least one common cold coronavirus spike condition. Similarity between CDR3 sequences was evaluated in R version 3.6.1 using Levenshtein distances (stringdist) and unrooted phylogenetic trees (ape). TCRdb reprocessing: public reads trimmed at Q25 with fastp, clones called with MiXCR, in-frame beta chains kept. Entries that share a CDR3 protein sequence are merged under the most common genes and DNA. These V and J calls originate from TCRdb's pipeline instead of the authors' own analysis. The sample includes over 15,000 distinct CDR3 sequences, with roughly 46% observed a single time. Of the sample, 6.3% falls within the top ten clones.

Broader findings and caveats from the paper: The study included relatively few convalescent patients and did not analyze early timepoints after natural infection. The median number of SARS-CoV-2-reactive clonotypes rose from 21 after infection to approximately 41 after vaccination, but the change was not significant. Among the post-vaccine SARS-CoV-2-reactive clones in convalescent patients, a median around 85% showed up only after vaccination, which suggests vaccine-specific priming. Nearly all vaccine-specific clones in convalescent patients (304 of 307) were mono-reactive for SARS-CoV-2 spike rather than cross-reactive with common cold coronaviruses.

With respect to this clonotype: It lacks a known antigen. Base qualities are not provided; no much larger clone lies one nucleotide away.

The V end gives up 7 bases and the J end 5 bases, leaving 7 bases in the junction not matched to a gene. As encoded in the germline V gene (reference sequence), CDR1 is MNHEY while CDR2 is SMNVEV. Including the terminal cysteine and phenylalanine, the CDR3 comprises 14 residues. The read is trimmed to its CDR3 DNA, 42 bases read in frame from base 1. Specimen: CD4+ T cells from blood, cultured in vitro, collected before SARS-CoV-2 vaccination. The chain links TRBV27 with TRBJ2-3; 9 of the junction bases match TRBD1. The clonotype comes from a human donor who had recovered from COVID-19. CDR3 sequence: CASTYRGRGDTQYF. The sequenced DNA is TGTGCCAGCACTTACAGGGGGCGGGGAGATACGCAGTATTTT.